This T cell receptor (beta chain) derives from a study of blood T cell repertoires in COVID-19. In the authors' workflow: Researchers report that nucleated cell counts were estimated from reference gene primer amplification. Produced via immunoSEQ multiplex PCR; TCRdb's table is partial and in-frame only. D and trimming come from the DNA, and the V and J calls and clone size come from that table. The sample carries around 500,000 clones, approximately 87% recorded once. In this sample, this clone turned up once. What was sequenced was PBMCs or T cells enriched from blood (not recorded which). This clonotype was sampled from a woman between 40 and 55 years old who had recovered from COVID-19.

The CDR3 protein is CASSIDLAVNTEAFF. In DNA form, the CDR3 reads TGTGCCAGTAGTATAGATCTGGCGGTGAACACTGAAGCTTTCTTT. The genes are TRBV19 and TRBJ1-1; D is undetermined. The CDR3 totals 15 residues. V dropped 0 bases and J dropped 0 bases, with 8 bases sitting between them. From germline, CDR1 is LNHDA and CDR2 SQIVND (reference sequence).